This is a list of T cell receptor beta chains from one sample in a study of blood T cell repertoires in COVID-19. Data came from immunoSEQ multiplex PCR; TCRdb stores just in-frame clones and leaves some out. Of a few hundred thousand clones detected, more than 65% appear once; the ten largest clones hold approximately 2.4%. Sequenced sample: peripheral blood. The receptors were gathered from a man aged 35 to 55 who had recovered from COVID-19. The CDR3 runs from the conserved cysteine through the conserved F or W. D genes are given only for firm matches. The size entry is marked missing in some rows and otherwise reads once, few, many or a size class.

size	V	D	J	DNA	CDR3
NA	TRBV19	NA	TRBJ2-7	TGTGCCAGTAGTATAGACCCGTTTACAGGGTTCGTGCCCTACGAGCAGTACTTC	CASSIDPFTGFVPYEQYF
few	TRBV13	TRBD1	TRBJ2-1	TGTGCCAGCAGCCATATCAGGGGGCGGCCCTACAATGAGCAGTTCTTC	CASSHIRGRPYNEQFF
NA	TRBV5-4	NA	TRBJ1-5	TGTGCCAGCAGCTTGGACAAGAATCAGCCCCAGCATTTT	CASSLDKNQPQHF
NA	TRBV5-1	NA	TRBJ2-5	TGCGCCAGCAGCTATTTACAGGGGAGGGAGACCCAGTACTTC	CASSYLQGRETQYF
NA	TRBV29-1	TRBD1	TRBJ1-1	TGCAGCGGGAGGGACAGGGGGCTGGGAACTGAAGCTTTCTTT	CSGRDRGLGTEAFF
once	TRBV11-2	NA	TRBJ2-1	TGTGCCAGCAGCCCCTATCGCAATGAGCAGTTCTTC	CASSPYRNEQFF
NA	TRBV6-2/TRBV6-3	NA	TRBJ1-2	TGTGCCAGCAGTTGGGGACAAGCCGGAGATACCTATGGCTACACCTTC	CASSWGQAGDTYGYTF
NA	TRBV18	NA	TRBJ1-4	TGTGCCAGCTCACCCACGGAAGGGGTTGAAAAACTGTTTTTT	CASSPTEGVEKLFF
NA	TRBV5-1	TRBD1	TRBJ1-2	TGCGCCAGCAGTAGGGGACAGGGTACGGATGGCTACACCTTC	CASSRGQGTDGYTF
once	TRBV5-4	NA	TRBJ2-3	TGTGCCAGCAGCCCCTTGCTGACTAGCACAGATACGCAGTATTTT	CASSPLLTSTDTQYF
NA	TRBV2	NA	TRBJ2-1	TGTGCCAGCAGTTTGACCGGGGGAGTCTCCTACAATGAGCAGTTCTTC	CASSLTGGVSYNEQFF
NA	TRBV19	NA	TRBJ2-2	TGTGCCAGTAGTATCACGGTGACCGGGGAGCTGTTTTTT	CASSITVTGELFF
NA	TRBV2	TRBD2	TRBJ2-1	TGTGCCAGCAGCCTAACTAGCGCCTCCTCCTACAATGAGCAGTTCTTC	CASSLTSASSYNEQFF
few	TRBV19	NA	TRBJ1-5	TGTGCCAGTAGTATAGTAGGAGGGTTTGATCAGCCCCAGCATTTT	CASSIVGGFDQPQHF
NA	TRBV11-2	TRBD1	TRBJ1-2	TGTGCCAGCAGCTTAGATCCACAGGGGGCTGGCTACACCTTC	CASSLDPQGAGYTF
NA	TRBV12-3/TRBV12-4	NA	TRBJ2-5	TGTGCCAGCAGTTCACGGGGCCAAGAGACCCAGTACTTC	CASSSRGQETQYF
NA	TRBV5-1	NA	TRBJ2-5	TGCGCCAGCAGCTATGACGGGGAAGAAGAGACCCAGTACTTC	CASSYDGEEETQYF
once	TRBV6-2/TRBV6-3	TRBD1	TRBJ2-7	TGTGCCAGCAGCGGAACAGGGGGGAAGGACGAGCAGTACTTC	CASSGTGGKDEQYF
NA	TRBV27	TRBD1	TRBJ2-7	TGTGCCAGCAGTTCCAACGGACAGGGGGCAGAGCAGTACTTC	CASSSNGQGAEQYF
NA	TRBV18	TRBD2	TRBJ2-3	TGTGCCAGCTCACCACCGGGTAGCGGGGCCTTTAGCACAGATACGCAGTATTTT	CASSPPGSGAFSTDTQYF
NA	TRBV11-3	NA	TRBJ2-1	TGTGCCAGCAGCTCACGAGAACAGGGCCACGAGCAGTTCTTC	CASSSREQGHEQFF
once	TRBV11-3	TRBD1	TRBJ2-5	TGTGCCAGCAGCAAAGGACAGGGGGCAGGAGAGACCCAGTACTTC	CASSKGQGAGETQYF
NA	TRBV29-1	NA	TRBJ1-1	TGCAGCGTTTATGGCTTAAACACTGAAGCTTTCTTT	CSVYGLNTEAFF
NA	TRBV19	TRBD1	TRBJ2-2	TGTGCCAGTAGCGGGACAGGGGGGTGGACCGGGGAGCTGTTTTTT	CASSGTGGWTGELFF
NA	TRBV11-3	NA	TRBJ1-2	TGTGCCAGCAGCTTAGATGGCCGGGGGGGTAACTATGGCTACACCTTC	CASSLDGRGGNYGYTF
NA	TRBV6-5	NA	TRBJ1-5	TGTGCCAGCTCAGGTTTTCAGCCCCAGCATTTT	CASSGFQPQHF
NA	TRBV6-5	TRBD1	TRBJ1-1	TGTGCCAGCAGTTATTCTTCGGACAGGGCTGATGCTTTCTTT	CASSYSSDRADAFF
NA	TRBV29-1	TRBD1	TRBJ1-1	TGCAGCGTACAAGCGAACAGGGGGGACACTGAAGCTTTCTTT	CSVQANRGDTEAFF
NA	TRBV11-2	NA	TRBJ2-7	TGTGCCAGCAGCTTAGTTTCAGGGGCGAACTACGAGCAGTACTTC	CASSLVSGANYEQYF